A single sample gave rise to the 21 T cell receptor beta chains below, sequenced in a study of shared clonotypes between healthy human individuals. Only CD45RO-negative cells positively selected for CCR7 counted as naive CD8 cells, so terminally differentiated effector memory CD45RA+ cells were excluded. Sequenced by immunoSEQ multiplex PCR; TCRdb stores in-frame clones only, minus some. The sample has roughly 2.1 million clones; 85% to 95% are singletons. Sequencing input: naive CD8+ T cells from PBMCs. The receptor set was obtained from a man younger than 35 in good health. Some clones in this sample may be carry-over from other donors' samples.

A remark on this clone: Germline and junction disagree at one end, which may indicate a read error. V and J are TRBV2 and TRBJ2-2; D may be TRBD1 (6 bases). The CDR3 spans 13 residues. Germline CDR1 is SNHLY and CDR2 is FYNNEI. CDR3 sequence: CASSEGGGGELFF. DNA for the CDR3: TGTGCCAGCAGCGAAGGGGGTGGTGGGGAGCTGTTTTTT. Full variable domain (remainder filled in from reference TRBV2 and TRBJ2-2): EPEVTQTPSHQVTQMGQEVILRCVPISNHLYFYWYRQILGQKVEFLVSFYNNEISEKSEIFDDQFSVERPDGSNFTLKIRSTKLEDSAMYFCASSEGGGGELFFGEGSRLTVL.

The rearrangement links TRBV7-8 to TRBJ1-3, with TRBD1 identical over 11 bases. The CDR3 totals 16 residues. Germline trimming cut 5 bases from V and 3 bases from J; bases unmatched to any gene: 6. Germline V CDR1 and CDR2: SGHVS, FQNEAQ. CDR3 DNA: TGTGCCAGCAGCCCAGGGACAGGGGGACATGGAAACACCATATATTTT. This translates into CASSPGTGGHGNTIYF.

The chain is built from TRBV18 and TRBJ1-1, with D possibly TRBD1 on 6 matching bases. Trimming removed 3 bases at V and 4 bases at J, with 12 bases between. CDR1 and CDR2 (germline): KGHSH, LQKENI. The CDR3 spans 14 residues. CDR3 in amino acids: CASSPAGDVTEAFF. The CDR3, as DNA: TGTGCCAGCTCACCCGCAGGGGATGTCACTGAAGCTTTCTTT. The full variable domain, in which reference TRBV18 and TRBJ1-1 provide the parts outside the CDR3, is NAGVMQNPRHLVRRRGQEARLRCSPMKGHSHVYWYRQLPEEGLKFMVYLQKENIIDESGMPKERFSAEFPKEGPSILRIQQVVRGDSAAYFCASSPAGDVTEAFFGQGTRLTVV.

The rearrangement joins TRBV19 to TRBJ2-7; D remains unclear. Looked up from germline, CDR1 is LNHDA and CDR2 is SQIVND (reference sequence). Trimming left V 6 bases short and J 0 bases short, with 12 bases between. This CDR3 region has 14 residues. Here the CDR3 DNA reads TGTGCCAGTAGATACAGAGAGAGCTCCTACGAGCAGTACTTC. As protein: CASRYRESSYEQYF.

This chain links TRBV7-8 with TRBJ1-1; D remains ambiguous. The CDR3 extends over 11 amino acids. Trimming left V 5 bases short and J 6 bases short, with 7 bases between. From germline, CDR1 is SGHVS and CDR2 FQNEAQ. The CDR3 DNA follows: TGTGCCAGCAGCCCCCTTCCTGAAGCTTTCTTT. Its protein is CASSPLPEAFF.

The chain joins TRBV7-3 to TRBJ2-6; the match to TRBD2 covers 7 bases. In germline, CDR1 is SGHTA, CDR2 FQGTGA. V dropped 4 bases and J dropped 0; count of bases not matched to a gene: 3. The CDR3 contains 16 residues. As DNA, the CDR3 is TGTGCCAGCAGCTGGGAGGGGCGCTCTGGGGCCAACGTCCTGACTTTC. It specifies CASSWEGRSGANVLTF.

Comments on this clone: Other DNA sequences in this sample translate to the same CDR3. The rearrangement uses TRBV27 and TRBJ1-5; D is unclear. The V and J ends lost 3 bases and 2 bases respectively, with 8 bases between them. Germline CDR1 reads MNHEY; CDR2 reads SMNVEV (reference sequence). This CDR3 region has 14 residues. The CDR3 nucleotides are TGTGCCAGCAGTTTGCTGGGCGGCAATCAGCCCCAGCATTTT. It translates to CASSLLGGNQPQHF.

The chain is built from TRBV28 and TRBJ2-5; D is ambiguous. The CDR3 runs 14 residues. The germline V gene encodes CDR1 MDHEN and CDR2 SYDVKM. V lost 5 bases and J 3 bases, leaving 13 bases between the germline ends. CDR3 loop: CASSPGSLEETQYF. The CDR3 DNA follows: TGTGCCAGCAGTCCCGGGTCCTTAGAAGAGACCCAGTACTTC.

As regards this clone: The sample has other DNA sequences that encode this CDR3 too. The V call is TRBV27, the J call TRBJ1-5; tentative D call: TRBD1 (5 bases). The CDR3 runs 15 residues. CDR1 and CDR2 (germline): MNHEY, SMNVEV (reference sequence). Trimming pared 0 bases from V and 0 bases from J, leaving 6 bases between. Here the CDR3 DNA reads TGTGCCAGCAGTTTATCAGGGGATAGCAATCAGCCCCAGCATTTT. Its protein is CASSLSGDSNQPQHF.

This clone was detected once. The V call is TRBV4-1, the J call TRBJ2-4; 7 nucleotides align to TRBD2. This CDR3 region has 14 residues. The trim removed 3 bases at V and 4 bases at J, leaving 3 bases unmatched. The germline V gene has CDR1 MGHRA and CDR2 YSYEKL. CDR3 loop: CASSHGTIKNIQYF. CDR3 nucleotides: TGCGCCAGCAGCCACGGGACTATTAAAAACATTCAGTACTTC.

V usage is TRBV28 and J usage is TRBJ2-3; D unclear. The CDR3 totals 15 residues. V lost 3 bases, J lost 2 bases, and 12 bases lay in between. Germline V lookup: CDR1 MDHEN, CDR2 SYDVKM. CDR3 nucleotides: TGTGCCAGCAGTTTGGGCAGTAAGTCCACAGATACGCAGTATTTT. Translating it yields CASSLGSKSTDTQYF.

The CDR3 nucleotides read TGTGCCAGTAGCATGAGGCAGGCGGTATTCGACCAGCCCCAGCATTTT. The encoded protein is CASSMRQAVFDQPQHF. The rearrangement joins TRBV19 to TRBJ1-5, with D unclear. The germline V and J ends were trimmed by 6 bases and 7 bases, with 22 bases remaining between them. CDR3 length: 16 residues. Germline V gene sequence: CDR1 LNHDA, CDR2 SQIVND (reference sequence).

This clone occurred once. The chain links TRBV4-3 to TRBJ1-5, with D hard to call. The CDR3 consists of 15 residues. Germline loops: CDR1 LGHNA, CDR2 YSLEER. V lost 0 bases and J 0 bases, leaving 6 bases between the germline ends. The CDR3 reads CASSQDRDSNQPQHF. The DNA of the CDR3 is TGCGCCAGCAGCCAAGATAGGGATAGCAATCAGCCCCAGCATTTT.

The chain recombines TRBV27 with TRBJ2-7; the D gene is possibly TRBD2 (5 bases). V dropped 6 bases and J dropped 0 bases, with 15 bases sitting between them. The germline gives CDR1 MNHEY, CDR2 SMNVEV (reference sequence). The CDR3 extends over 15 amino acids. CDR3 DNA sequence: TGTGCCAGCAGCATGGACTGGAGCCACTCCTACGAGCAGTACTTC. Protein: CASSMDWSHSYEQYF.

The V and J genes are TRBV7-3 and TRBJ2-1; D call uncertain. The CDR3 is made up of 15 amino acids. Per the germline V gene, CDR1 is SGHTA and CDR2 is FQGTGA. V was shortened by 1 base and J by 4 bases, with 11 bases between the two germline ends. The CDR3 here is CASSLMGGIYNEQFF. CDR3 nucleotide sequence: TGTGCCAGCAGCTTAATGGGCGGTATTTACAATGAGCAGTTCTTC.

This clone was seen only once. The gene calls are TRBV27 and TRBJ2-7; the D is unclear. Per germline, CDR1 MNHEY and CDR2 SMNVEV (reference sequence). This CDR3 spans 13 amino acids. Trimming left V 4 bases short and J 6 bases short, with 13 bases between. In DNA, the CDR3 is TGTGCCAGCAGTTGGCAAATAAGGGCCGAGCAGTACTTC. Its protein product is CASSWQIRAEQYF.

The chain links TRBV28 to TRBJ2-1; either TRBD1 or TRBD2 may fit D (5 bases each). Germline V gene sequence: CDR1 MDHEN, CDR2 SYDVKM. The CDR3 totals 15 residues. V was clipped by 2 bases and J by 13 bases, with 21 bases between them. CDR3 amino acids: CASSLIRDPPLAQFF. As DNA, the CDR3 is TGTGCCAGCAGTTTAATCAGGGACCCTCCCTTGGCACAGTTCTTC.

The J gene is TRBJ2-7, the V gene TRBV4-1; tentative D call: TRBD2 (5 bases). V was trimmed by 1 base and J by 6 bases, leaving 10 bases between them. Germline lookup yields CDR1 MGHRA and CDR2 YSYEKL. The CDR3 extends over 13 amino acids. The CDR3 DNA sequence: TGCGCCAGCAGCCAAGGACTACGAGGCGAGCAGTACTTC. This gives the protein CASSQGLRGEQYF.

The V gene is TRBV9, the J gene TRBJ2-7, with D maybe TRBD2 (5 bases). The ends were cut back, 0 bases at V and 1 base at J, with 14 bases in the middle. The CDR3 runs to 16 residues. Germline loops: CDR1 SGDLS, CDR2 YYNGEE. As DNA, the CDR3 is TGTGCCAGCAGCGTAGGAATGGGTGGGAGTTCCTACGAGCAGTACTTC. Protein: CASSVGMGGSSYEQYF. The variable domain in full, completed from reference TRBV9 and TRBJ2-7, reads DSGVTQTPKHLITATGQRVTLRCSPRSGDLSVYWYQQSLDQGLQFLIQYYNGEERAKGNILERFSAQQFPDLHSELNLSSLELGDSALYFCASSVGMGGSSYEQYFGPGTRLTVT.

The chain recombines TRBV9 with TRBJ2-5, with 7 bases lining up with TRBD2. V lost 3 bases, J lost 1 base, and 3 bases stayed unmatched. CDR1 and CDR2 (germline): SGDLS, YYNGEE. There are 14 residues in the CDR3. The CDR3 DNA sequence: TGTGCCAGCAGCGGTCCTAGCGGCCAAGAGACCCAGTACTTC. Translating it yields CASSGPSGQETQYF.

The CDR3 DNA follows: TGTGCCAGCAGTCCGATGGGGGCGGGAGGGCCGGATGAGCAGTACTTC. Amino acid sequence: CASSPMGAGGPDEQYF. This chain connects TRBV27 to TRBJ2-7, with 9 bases matching TRBD2. There are 16 residues in the CDR3. Germline assignment: CDR1 MNHEY and CDR2 SMNVEV (reference sequence). The trim removed 5 bases at V and 7 bases at J, leaving 15 bases unmatched.